This entry lists 8 T cell receptor beta chains sequenced from one sample in a study of Graves' ophthalmopathy and Graves' hyperthyroidism. Using RNA transcripts, the TCR beta CDR3 regions were amplified. An initial RT-PCR round employing HTBI primers preceded a second-round multiplex PCR. TCRdb reprocessed the multiplex PCR reads with MiXCR, giving one entry per CDR3 protein. The profile shows around 1.1 million distinct CDR3 sequences, less than 45% of them singletons. Sequencing was done on a sample of peripheral blood or thyroid tissue (not recorded which). Receptor source: an adult man with Graves' hyperthyroidism.

J is TRBJ2-7 and V is TRBV20-1, with 8 bases matching TRBD2. This CDR3 has 11 amino acids. J gave up 6 bases and V 6 bases, and 4 bases lay outside the gene matches. Germline CDR1 and CDR2: DFQATT and SNEGSKA (reference sequence). The DNA for the CDR3 is TGCAGTGCCATGGCGGGGGGCGAGCAGTACTTC. Residues: CSAMAGGEQYF.

This clonotype came up many times. This chain uses TRBV7-2 with TRBJ2-7, with 10 bases fitting TRBD2. Germline CDR1 and CDR2: SGHTA and FQGNSA. J lost 3 bases, V lost 2 bases, and 4 bases had no gene match. This CDR3 is 15 amino acids long. The chain's CDR3 is CASSLLAGEVYEQYF. CDR3 in DNA: TGTGCCAGCAGCTTACTAGCGGGAGAGGTCTACGAGCAGTACTTC.

In this sample, this clonotype turned up a few times. CDR3: CASSQGQGPNKGSPLHF. The DNA of the CDR3 is TGCGCCAGCAGCCAAGGACAGGGCCCCAACAAGGGGTCACCCCTCCACTTT. This rearrangement joins TRBV4-3 to TRBJ1-6; 7 positions match TRBD1. Per the germline V gene, CDR1 is LGHNA and CDR2 is YSLEER. The CDR3 is 17 residues long. Trimming took 1 base from V and 10 from J; bases not matched to a gene: 13.

This clonotype was detected ten times or more. V and J are TRBV29-1 and TRBJ1-5, with D perhaps matching TRBD1 (6 bases). This CDR3 contains 13 residues. The germline gives CDR1 SQVTM, CDR2 ANQGSEA. V was pared by 6 bases and J by 3 bases, with 12 bases between. The CDR3 reads CSVATGNNQPQHF. The CDR3 DNA reads TGCAGCGTCGCAACAGGGAACAATCAGCCCCAGCATTTT.

The chain's CDR3 is CASSSVGQGKYQPQHF. CDR3 DNA sequence: TGTGCCAGCAGTTCAGTGGGACAGGGCAAATATCAGCCCCAGCATTTT. This chain uses TRBV28 with TRBJ1-5; 9 nucleotides align to TRBD1. The CDR3 runs to 16 residues. Germline CDR1 is MDHEN and CDR2 is SYDVKM. V was clipped by 4 bases and J by 5 bases; unmatched bases: 9.

This clonotype was seen at least ten times. The genes are TRBV29-1 and TRBJ2-7, with D tentatively TRBD1 (5 bases). Looked up from germline, CDR1 is SQVTM and CDR2 is ANQGSEA. This CDR3 has 13 residues. This CDR3 is CTSHGRVGNEQYF. The CDR3 bases are TGCACCAGCCATGGCAGGGTTGGAAACGAGCAGTACTTC.

This sequence joins TRBV6-5 and TRBJ1-1; the D gene is possibly TRBD1 (5 bases). The germline CDR1 and CDR2 sequences are MNHEY and SVGAGI. This CDR3 comprises 15 residues. Trimming stripped 5 bases from V and 0 bases from J, with 13 bases between. This chain's CDR3 is CASSEVRTLNTEAFF. CDR3 DNA sequence: TGTGCCAGCAGTGAAGTAAGGACACTGAACACTGAAGCTTTCTTT.

The rearrangement links TRBV29-1 to TRBJ2-3; D may be TRBD1 (5 bases). This CDR3 has 10 residues. V lost 7 bases and J 7 bases, leaving 9 bases between the germline ends. In germline, CDR1 is SQVTM, CDR2 ANQGSEA. CDR3: CSGRTNTQYF. As DNA, the CDR3 is TGCAGCGGGCGGACAAATACGCAGTATTTT.